The source of this T cell receptor (beta chain) is a study of cytomegalovirus exposure and HLA in healthy donors. PCR was performed using 60 Vbeta and 13 Jbeta primers. Profiled with immunoSEQ multiplex PCR; TCRdb holds only in-frame clones, not every one. The sample holds about 85,000 clones, 60% to 80% seen once. Study conclusions and caveats: Most CMV-associated TCR beta chains were later found to appear HLA-restricted.

Regarding this clone: Its antigen is as yet unknown.

Sequenced sample: PBMCs. This TCR was sampled from a boy aged 5 to 17 in good health and CMV-seronegative.

In nucleotides, the CDR3 is TGTGCCAGCAGCCAATACAAGGAGGCGCAGTATTTT. It yields the protein CASSQYKEAQYF. This chain links TRBV14 with TRBJ2-3, with D maybe TRBD2 (5 bases). The CDR3 covers 12 residues. In germline, CDR1 is SGHDN, CDR2 FVKESK. Trimming took off 2 bases at V and 10 bases at J, with 10 bases between the two ends.